Listed here are 18 T cell receptor beta chains from one sample, sequenced in a study of control samples from healthy donors and cancer patients. The repertoire was sequenced with immunoSEQ multiplex PCR; TCRdb's copy has only in-frame clones and lacks some. In the table there are 150,000 to 200,000 clones, around 92% of which are singletons. Sequencing was performed on blood. The origin of the receptors is a woman aged 25 to 45 in good health.

In regard to this clone: The same CDR3 can be traced to other DNA sequences in this sample. The chain is built from TRBV6-2 or TRBV6-3 and TRBJ2-1, with TRBD2 matching 13 bases. The CDR3 is 15 amino acids. With V trimmed by 6 bases and J by 4 bases, 3 bases remained unmatched. The V gene's germline CDR1 is MNHEY and CDR2 SVGEGT. The CDR3 reads CASSRLAGGYNEQFF. The CDR3 DNA sequence: TGTGCCAGCAGCCGACTAGCGGGAGGTTACAATGAGCAGTTCTTC.

This clone was recorded a few times. The V gene is TRBV7-8, the J gene TRBJ1-1; D remains unclear. The CDR3 has 13 residues. V was shortened by 3 bases and J by 4 bases, with 9 bases between the two germline ends. From germline, CDR1 is SGHVS and CDR2 FQNEAQ. CDR3 nucleotides: TGTGCCAGCAGCTTTGCCGGGATCACTGAAGCTTTCTTT. Translated, it gives CASSFAGITEAFF.

This clone was observed a few times. The same CDR3 arises from other DNA sequences in this sample as well. The chain couples TRBV12-3 or TRBV12-4 to TRBJ1-2; D ambiguous. The CDR3 loop spans 11 amino acids. The V and J ends lost 3 bases and 6 bases respectively, with 5 bases between them. The CDR3 region has the DNA TGTGCCAGCAGTTTCGGGGATGGCTACACCTTC. This translates into CASSFGDGYTF.

This clone appeared a single time. The chain employs TRBV6-1 and TRBJ2-4; 11 bases are a match to TRBD2. The CDR3 covers 17 residues. Germline CDR1 MNHNS, CDR2 SASEGT. J gave up 0 bases and V 4 bases, and 5 bases lay outside the gene matches. DNA for the CDR3: TGTGCCAGCAGTGCCCGTAGCGGGGGGGTAGCCAAAAACATTCAGTACTTC. It yields the protein CASSARSGGVAKNIQYF.

The chain recombines TRBV15 with TRBJ1-6; 7 bases are shared with TRBD1. V trimming: 5 bases; J trimming: 7 bases; junction bases outside the gene matches: 5. This CDR3 has 14 amino acids. The germline V gene has CDR1 LNHNV and CDR2 YYDKDF (reference sequence). The CDR3, as DNA: TGTGCCACCAGCTTACAACAGGGGAATTCACCCCTCCACTTT. As protein: CATSLQQGNSPLHF.

This chain links TRBV5-1 with TRBJ1-2; no clear D gene. Trimming took 0 bases from V and 5 from J, leaving 11 bases between them. The CDR3 is made up of 14 amino acids. Germline CDR1 reads SGHRS; CDR2 reads YFSETQ. The CDR3 spells CASSLAGPLYGYTF. The CDR3 DNA is TGCGCCAGCAGCTTGGCTGGGCCCTTATATGGCTACACCTTC. The full variable domain, completed using reference TRBV5-1 and TRBJ1-2, is KAGVTQTPRYLIKTRGQQVTLSCSPISGHRSVSWYQQTPGQGLQFLFEYFSETQRNKGNFPGRFSGRQFSNSRSEMNVSTLELGDSALYLCASSLAGPLYGYTFGSGTRLTVV.

The CDR3 spells CASSPPAGYEQYF. DNA for the CDR3: TGTGCCAGTAGTCCCCCCGCCGGCTACGAGCAGTACTTC. The V and J genes are TRBV19 and TRBJ2-7; D ambiguous. The CDR3 is made up of 13 amino acids. V was clipped by 5 bases and J by 3 bases, with 11 bases between them. From germline, CDR1 is LNHDA and CDR2 SQIVND (reference sequence).

V is TRBV5-4 and J is TRBJ2-5; tentative D call: TRBD2 (6 bases). With 4 bases removed from V and 3 bases from J, the gap between germline ends came to 10 bases. Germline loops: CDR1 SGHNT, CDR2 YYREEE (reference sequence). CDR3 length: 13 amino acids. The CDR3 sequence: CASSPREKETQYF. The DNA of the CDR3 is TGTGCCAGCAGCCCCCGGGAGAAAGAGACCCAGTACTTC.

V is TRBV10-3 and J is TRBJ1-5, with 12 nucleotides matching TRBD1. Per the germline V gene, CDR1 is ENHRY and CDR2 is SYGVKD. Losses at the gene ends were 6 bases for V and 3 bases for J; bases not matched to a gene: 3. This CDR3 has 15 amino acids. The CDR3 here is CAIRRGQGANQPQHF. DNA for the CDR3: TGTGCCATCAGGAGGGGACAGGGGGCCAATCAGCCCCAGCATTTT.

This CDR3 is CASSLIGRVTEAFF. CDR3 sequence (DNA): TGTGCCAGCAGCTTAATAGGCCGGGTCACTGAAGCTTTCTTT. This sequence joins TRBV7-3 and TRBJ1-1; D remains unclear. Germline V gene sequence: CDR1 SGHTA, CDR2 FQGTGA. The CDR3 contains 14 residues. The V end was cut by 1 base, the J end by 4 bases, with 10 bases between.

This chain links TRBV2 with TRBJ1-4; no reliable D call. Looked up from germline, CDR1 is SNHLY and CDR2 is FYNNEI. With 3 bases removed from V and 0 bases from J, the gap between germline ends came to 8 bases. This CDR3 is 15 amino acids long. Here the CDR3 DNA reads TGTGCCAGCAGTGAGTTCGGGGCAACTAATGAAAAACTGTTTTTT. It encodes CASSEFGATNEKLFF.

V usage is TRBV6-6 and J usage is TRBJ2-7; 9 nucleotides match TRBD1. V was clipped by 5 bases and J by 1 base; unmatched bases: 3. The germline V gene encodes CDR1 MNHNY and CDR2 SVGAGI (reference sequence). The CDR3 spans 14 residues. This chain's CDR3 is CASSDRGGSYEQYF. In DNA, the CDR3 is TGTGCCAGCAGTGACAGGGGGGGATCCTACGAGCAGTACTTC.

A single count supports this clone. The rearrangement joins TRBV7-2 to TRBJ2-2; possibly TRBD1 for D (5 bases). CDR1 is SGHTA and CDR2 is FQGNSA in the germline V gene. The CDR3 runs to 15 residues. V lost 0 bases, J lost 0 bases, and 5 bases lay in between. For the CDR3, the DNA is TGTGCCAGCAGCTTAGCAGGGGCGAACACCGGGGAGCTGTTTTTT. Its protein is CASSLAGANTGELFF.

This rearrangement joins TRBV7-6 to TRBJ1-1; TRBD1 might be the D (6 bases). Trimming stripped 4 bases from V and 2 bases from J, with 8 bases between. The CDR3 extends over 13 amino acids. Germline V gene data show CDR1 as SGHVS and CDR2 as FNYEAQ. The CDR3 spells CASSSQGNTEAFF. The DNA for the CDR3 is TGTGCCAGCAGCTCACAGGGAAACACTGAAGCTTTCTTT.

The chain uses TRBV19 and TRBJ2-3, with unresolved D. Trimming took off 4 bases at V and 3 bases at J, with 11 bases between the two ends. The CDR3 extends over 14 amino acids. In germline, CDR1 is LNHDA, CDR2 SQIVND (reference sequence). In DNA, the CDR3 is TGTGCCAGTAGTAGGGTGGGCCCGACAGATACGCAGTATTTT. Its protein is CASSRVGPTDTQYF.

This chain uses TRBV19 with TRBJ2-3, with D possibly matching TRBD1 (5 bases). The length of the CDR3 is 14 residues. Trimming stripped 3 bases from V and 1 base from J, with 8 bases between. Germline V gene lookup returns CDR1 LNHDA and CDR2 SQIVND (reference sequence). CDR3 sequence (DNA): TGTGCCAGTAGTATCGGCAGGGGCACAGATACGCAGTATTTT. As protein: CASSIGRGTDTQYF.

The chain combines TRBV7-2 with TRBJ2-5; maybe TRBD1 (5 bases). Deletions cut 5 bases from V and 2 bases from J, with 12 bases between. There are 14 residues in the CDR3. CDR1 and CDR2 from the germline V gene are SGHTA and FQGNSA. The CDR3 nucleotides are TGTGCCAGCAGCCAACGACAGAGGCAAGAGACCCAGTACTTC. Translating it yields CASSQRQRQETQYF.

The rearrangement links TRBV4-2 to TRBJ1-1; the match to TRBD1 covers 7 bases. The CDR3 spans 16 residues. Germline V gene lookup returns CDR1 LGHNA and CDR2 YNFKEQ. V trimming: 4 bases; J trimming: 4 bases; junction bases outside the gene matches: 12. The CDR3 sequence: CASSPRQGTGGTEAFF. The CDR3 region has the DNA TGTGCCAGCAGCCCCCGACAGGGTACGGGGGGCACTGAAGCTTTCTTT.